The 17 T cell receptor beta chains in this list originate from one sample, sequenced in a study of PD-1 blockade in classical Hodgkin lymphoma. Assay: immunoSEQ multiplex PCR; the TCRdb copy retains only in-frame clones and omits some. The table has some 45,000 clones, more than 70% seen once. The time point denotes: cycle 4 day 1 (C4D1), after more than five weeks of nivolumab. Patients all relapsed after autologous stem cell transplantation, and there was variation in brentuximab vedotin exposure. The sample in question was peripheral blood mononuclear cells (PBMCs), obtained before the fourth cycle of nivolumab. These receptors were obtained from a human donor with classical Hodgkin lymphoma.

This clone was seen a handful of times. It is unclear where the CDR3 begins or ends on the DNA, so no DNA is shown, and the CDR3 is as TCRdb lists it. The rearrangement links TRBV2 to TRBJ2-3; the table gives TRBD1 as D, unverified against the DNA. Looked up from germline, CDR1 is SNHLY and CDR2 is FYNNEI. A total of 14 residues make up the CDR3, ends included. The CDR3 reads CASSTSAGDDTQYF.

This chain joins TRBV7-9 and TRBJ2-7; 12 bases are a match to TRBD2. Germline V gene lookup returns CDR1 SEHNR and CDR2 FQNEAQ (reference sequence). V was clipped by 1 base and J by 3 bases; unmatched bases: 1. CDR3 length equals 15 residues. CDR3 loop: CASSLGLAGVYEQYF. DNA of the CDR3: TGTGCCAGCAGCTTAGGACTAGCGGGGGTCTACGAGCAGTACTTC.

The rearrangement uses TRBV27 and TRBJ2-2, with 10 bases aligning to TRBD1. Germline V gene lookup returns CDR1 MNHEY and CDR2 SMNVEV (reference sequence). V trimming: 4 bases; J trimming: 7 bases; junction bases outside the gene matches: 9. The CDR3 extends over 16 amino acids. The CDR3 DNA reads TGTGCCAGCAGTTCGGCCGGGACAGGGGCCTTCGGGGAGCTGTTTTTT. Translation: CASSSAGTGAFGELFF.

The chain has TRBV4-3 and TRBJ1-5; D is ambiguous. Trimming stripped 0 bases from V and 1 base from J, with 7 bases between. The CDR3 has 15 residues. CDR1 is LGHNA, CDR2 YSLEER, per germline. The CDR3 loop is CASSQDYGSNQPQHF. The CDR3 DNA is TGCGCCAGCAGCCAAGATTACGGGAGCAATCAGCCCCAGCATTTT.

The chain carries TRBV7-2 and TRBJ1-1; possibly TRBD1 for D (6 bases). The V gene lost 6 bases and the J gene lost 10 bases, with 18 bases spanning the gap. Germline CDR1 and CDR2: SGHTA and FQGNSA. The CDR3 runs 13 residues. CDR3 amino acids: CASSTGAATVAFF. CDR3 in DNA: TGTGCCAGCAGTACGGGGGCAGCCACCGTAGCTTTCTTT. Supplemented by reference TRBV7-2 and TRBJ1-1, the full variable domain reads GAGVSQSPSNKVTEKGKDVELRCDPISGHTALYWYRQSLGQGLEFLIYFQGNSAPDKSGLPSDRFSAERTGGSVSTLTIQRTQQEDSAVYLCASSTGAATVAFFGQGTRLTVV.

CDR3 in DNA: TGTGCCAGCATAGAAAATACAGCCAAAAACATTCAGTACTTC. Protein product: CASIENTAKNIQYF. V gene TRBV2 combines with J gene TRBJ2-4; no clear D gene. Germline CDR1 is SNHLY and CDR2 is FYNNEI. V lost 7 bases and J lost 0, with 10 bases in between. This CDR3 has 14 residues.

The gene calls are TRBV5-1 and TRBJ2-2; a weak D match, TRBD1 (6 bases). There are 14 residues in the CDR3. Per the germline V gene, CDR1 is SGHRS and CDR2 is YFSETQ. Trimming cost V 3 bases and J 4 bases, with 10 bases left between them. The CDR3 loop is CASSSTRGTGELFF. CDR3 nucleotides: TGCGCCAGCAGCTCTACCAGGGGCACCGGGGAGCTGTTTTTT.

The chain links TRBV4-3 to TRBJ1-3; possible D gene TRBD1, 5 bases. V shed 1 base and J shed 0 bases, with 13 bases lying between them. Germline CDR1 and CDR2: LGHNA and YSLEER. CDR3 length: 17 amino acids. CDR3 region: CASSQALWGSSGNTIYF. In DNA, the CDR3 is TGCGCCAGCAGCCAAGCGTTATGGGGGAGCTCTGGAAACACCATATATTTT.

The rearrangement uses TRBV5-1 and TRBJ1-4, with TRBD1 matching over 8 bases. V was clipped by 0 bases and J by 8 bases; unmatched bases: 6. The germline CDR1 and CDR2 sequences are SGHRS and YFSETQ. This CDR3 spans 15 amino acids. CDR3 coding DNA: TGCGCCAGCAGCTTGGCAGGACAGGGTGCGGAAAAACTGTTTTTT. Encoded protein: CASSLAGQGAEKLFF. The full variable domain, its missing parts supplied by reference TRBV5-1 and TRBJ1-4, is KAGVTQTPRYLIKTRGQQVTLSCSPISGHRSVSWYQQTPGQGLQFLFEYFSETQRNKGNFPGRFSGRQFSNSRSEMNVSTLELGDSALYLCASSLAGQGAEKLFFGSGTQLSVL.

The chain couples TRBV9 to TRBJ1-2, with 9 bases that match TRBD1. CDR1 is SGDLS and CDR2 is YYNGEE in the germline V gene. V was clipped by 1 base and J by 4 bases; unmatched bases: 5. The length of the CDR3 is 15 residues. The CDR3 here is CASSVLADRGYGYTF. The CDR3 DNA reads TGTGCCAGCAGCGTACTCGCGGACAGGGGCTATGGCTACACCTTC.

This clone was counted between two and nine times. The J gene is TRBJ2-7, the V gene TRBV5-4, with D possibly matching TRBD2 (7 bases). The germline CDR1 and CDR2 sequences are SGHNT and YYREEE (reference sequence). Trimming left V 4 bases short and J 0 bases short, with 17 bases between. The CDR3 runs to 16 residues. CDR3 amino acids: CASSRGGASSSYEQYF. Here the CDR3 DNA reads TGTGCCAGCAGCCGAGGGGGGGCTTCAAGCTCCTACGAGCAGTACTTC.

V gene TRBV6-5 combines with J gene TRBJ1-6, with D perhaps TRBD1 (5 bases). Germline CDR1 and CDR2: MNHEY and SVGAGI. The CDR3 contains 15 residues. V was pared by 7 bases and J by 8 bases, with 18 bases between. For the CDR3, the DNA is TGTGCCAGCACCCTCGGGGGGGGTGTGCATTCACCCCTCCACTTT. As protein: CASTLGGGVHSPLHF.

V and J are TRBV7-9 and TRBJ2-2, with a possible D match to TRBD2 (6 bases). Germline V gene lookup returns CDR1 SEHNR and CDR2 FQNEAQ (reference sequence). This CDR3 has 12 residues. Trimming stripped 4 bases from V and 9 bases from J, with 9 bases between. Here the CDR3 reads CASSSDYRELFF. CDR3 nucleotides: TGTGCCAGCAGCTCGGACTATAGGGAGCTGTTTTTT.

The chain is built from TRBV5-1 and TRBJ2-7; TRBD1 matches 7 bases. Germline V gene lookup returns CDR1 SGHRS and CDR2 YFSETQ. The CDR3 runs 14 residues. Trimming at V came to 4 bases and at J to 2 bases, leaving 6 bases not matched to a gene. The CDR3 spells CASSEGQPPYEQYF. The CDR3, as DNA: TGCGCCAGCAGCGAGGGACAGCCTCCCTACGAGCAGTACTTC.

CDR3 sequence: CASSPGPGQGGAGELFF. DNA for the CDR3: TGCGCCAGCAGCCCGGGGCCCGGACAGGGCGGGGCCGGGGAGCTGTTTTTT. The rearrangement joins TRBV5-1 to TRBJ2-2; 8 nucleotides agree with TRBD1. Germline V CDR1 and CDR2: SGHRS, YFSETQ. J lost 6 bases, V lost 4 bases, and 14 bases had no gene match. There are 17 residues in the CDR3.

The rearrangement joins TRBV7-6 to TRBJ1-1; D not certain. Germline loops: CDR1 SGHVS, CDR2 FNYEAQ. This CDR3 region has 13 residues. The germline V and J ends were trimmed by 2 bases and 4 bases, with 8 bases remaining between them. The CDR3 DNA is TGTGCCAGCAGCTTACAACGGGCCACTGAAGCTTTCTTT. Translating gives CASSLQRATEAFF.

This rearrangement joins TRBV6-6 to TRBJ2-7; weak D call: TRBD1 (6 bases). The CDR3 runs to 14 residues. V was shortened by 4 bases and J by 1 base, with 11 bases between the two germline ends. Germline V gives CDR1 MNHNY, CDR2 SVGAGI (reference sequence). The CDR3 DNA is TGTGCCAGCAGTTCCCAGGGGTTATCCTACGAGCAGTACTTC. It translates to CASSSQGLSYEQYF.